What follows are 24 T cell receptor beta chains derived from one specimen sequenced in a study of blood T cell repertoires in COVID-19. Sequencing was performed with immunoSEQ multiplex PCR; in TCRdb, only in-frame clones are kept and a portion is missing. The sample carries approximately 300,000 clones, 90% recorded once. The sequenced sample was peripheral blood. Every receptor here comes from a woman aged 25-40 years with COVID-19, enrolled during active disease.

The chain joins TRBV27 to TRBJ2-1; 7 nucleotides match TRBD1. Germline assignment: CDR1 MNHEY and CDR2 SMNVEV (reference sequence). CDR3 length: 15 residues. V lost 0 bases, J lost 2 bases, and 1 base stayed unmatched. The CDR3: CASSLSGGAYNEQFF. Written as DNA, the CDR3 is TGTGCCAGCAGTTTATCAGGGGGCGCCTACAATGAGCAGTTCTTC.

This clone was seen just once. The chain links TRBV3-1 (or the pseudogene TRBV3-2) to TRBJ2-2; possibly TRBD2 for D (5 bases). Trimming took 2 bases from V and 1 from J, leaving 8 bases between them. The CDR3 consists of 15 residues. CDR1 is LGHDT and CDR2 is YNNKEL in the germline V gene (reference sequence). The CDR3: CASSQYTRNTGELFF. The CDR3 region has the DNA TGTGCCAGCAGCCAATATACTAGGAACACCGGGGAGCTGTTTTTT.

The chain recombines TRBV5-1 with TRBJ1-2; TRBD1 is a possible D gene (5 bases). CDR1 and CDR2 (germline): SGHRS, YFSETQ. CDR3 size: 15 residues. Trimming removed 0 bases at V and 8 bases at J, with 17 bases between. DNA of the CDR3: TGCGCCAGCAGCTTGGACCGTGGCAGGGTGGACGGCTACACCTTC. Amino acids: CASSLDRGRVDGYTF.

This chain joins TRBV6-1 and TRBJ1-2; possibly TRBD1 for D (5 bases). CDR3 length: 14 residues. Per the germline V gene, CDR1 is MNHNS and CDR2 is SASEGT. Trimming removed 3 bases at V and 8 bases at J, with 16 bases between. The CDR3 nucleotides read TGTGCCAGCAGTGACCTCGGGGGAATGGGCGGCTACACCTTC. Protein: CASSDLGGMGGYTF.

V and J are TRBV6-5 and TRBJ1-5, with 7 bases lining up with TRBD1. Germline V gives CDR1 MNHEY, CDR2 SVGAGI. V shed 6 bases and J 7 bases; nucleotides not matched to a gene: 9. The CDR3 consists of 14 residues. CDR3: CASRPGQRAQPQHF. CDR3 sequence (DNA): TGTGCCAGCAGACCGGGACAGCGAGCGCAGCCCCAGCATTTT.

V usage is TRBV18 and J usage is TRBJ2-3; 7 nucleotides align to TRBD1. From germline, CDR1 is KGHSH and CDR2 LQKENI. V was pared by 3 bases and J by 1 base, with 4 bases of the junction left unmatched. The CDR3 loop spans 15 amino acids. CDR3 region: CASSPGQDGTDTQYF. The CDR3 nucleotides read TGTGCCAGCTCACCCGGACAGGACGGCACAGATACGCAGTATTTT.

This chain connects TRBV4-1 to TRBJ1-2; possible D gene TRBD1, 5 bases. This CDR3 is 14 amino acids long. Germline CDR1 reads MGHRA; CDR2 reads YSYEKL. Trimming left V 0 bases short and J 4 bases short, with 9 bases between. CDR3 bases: TGCGCCAGCAGCCAAGATGGACAAGTCTATGGCTACACCTTC. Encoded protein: CASSQDGQVYGYTF.

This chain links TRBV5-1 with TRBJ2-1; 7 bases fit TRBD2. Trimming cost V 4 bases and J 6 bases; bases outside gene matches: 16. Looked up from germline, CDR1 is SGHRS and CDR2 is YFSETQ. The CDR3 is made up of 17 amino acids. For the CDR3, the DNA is TGCGCCAGCAGCGTTGGTCTAGGGCGGGAGCCCAGCAATGAGCAGTTCTTC. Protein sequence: CASSVGLGREPSNEQFF.

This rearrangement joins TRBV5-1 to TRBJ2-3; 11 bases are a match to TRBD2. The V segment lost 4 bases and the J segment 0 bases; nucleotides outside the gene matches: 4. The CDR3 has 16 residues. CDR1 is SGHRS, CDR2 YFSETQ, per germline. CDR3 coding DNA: TGCGCCAGCAGCCCGGGACTAGCGGCCAGCACAGATACGCAGTATTTT. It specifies CASSPGLAASTDTQYF.

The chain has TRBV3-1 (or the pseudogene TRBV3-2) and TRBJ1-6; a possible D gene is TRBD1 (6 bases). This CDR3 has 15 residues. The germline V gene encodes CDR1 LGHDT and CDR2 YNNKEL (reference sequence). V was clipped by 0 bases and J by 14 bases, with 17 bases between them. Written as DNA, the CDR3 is TGTGCCAGCAGCCAAGACGGGACAAGTGCTCCTGCCCTCCACTTT. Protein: CASSQDGTSAPALHF.

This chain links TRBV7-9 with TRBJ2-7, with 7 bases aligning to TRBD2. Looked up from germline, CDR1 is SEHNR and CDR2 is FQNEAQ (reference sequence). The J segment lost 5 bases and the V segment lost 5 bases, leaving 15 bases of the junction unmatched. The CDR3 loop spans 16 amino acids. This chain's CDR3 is CASSLGVGAGVNEQYF. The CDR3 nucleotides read TGTGCCAGCAGCCTCGGCGTTGGGGCGGGAGTCAACGAGCAGTACTTC.

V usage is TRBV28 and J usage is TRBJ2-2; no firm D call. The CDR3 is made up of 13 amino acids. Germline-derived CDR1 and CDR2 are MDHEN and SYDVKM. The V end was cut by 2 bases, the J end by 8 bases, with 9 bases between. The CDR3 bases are TGTGCCAGCAGTTTAAAAATGCAGGGGGAGCTGTTTTTT. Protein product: CASSLKMQGELFF.

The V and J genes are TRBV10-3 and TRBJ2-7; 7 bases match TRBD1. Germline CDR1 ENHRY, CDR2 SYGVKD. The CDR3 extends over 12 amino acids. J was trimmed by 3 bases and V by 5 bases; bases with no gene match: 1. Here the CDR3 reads CAISRQGYEQYF. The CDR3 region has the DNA TGTGCCATCAGTCGACAGGGCTACGAGCAGTACTTC.

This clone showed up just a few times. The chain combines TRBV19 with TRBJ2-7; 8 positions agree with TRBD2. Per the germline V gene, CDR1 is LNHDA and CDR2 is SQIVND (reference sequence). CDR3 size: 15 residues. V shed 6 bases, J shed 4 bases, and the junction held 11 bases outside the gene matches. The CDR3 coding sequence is TGTGCCAGTAGATCGATAGCAGCGGGAGCGTACGAGCAGTACTTC. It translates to CASRSIAAGAYEQYF.

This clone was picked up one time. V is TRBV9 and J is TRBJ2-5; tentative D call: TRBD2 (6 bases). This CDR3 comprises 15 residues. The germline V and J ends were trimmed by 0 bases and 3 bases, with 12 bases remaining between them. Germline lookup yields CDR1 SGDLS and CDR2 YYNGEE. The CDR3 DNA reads TGTGCCAGCAGCGTAGCCGGGAGTGGAGAAGAGACCCAGTACTTC. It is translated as CASSVAGSGEETQYF.

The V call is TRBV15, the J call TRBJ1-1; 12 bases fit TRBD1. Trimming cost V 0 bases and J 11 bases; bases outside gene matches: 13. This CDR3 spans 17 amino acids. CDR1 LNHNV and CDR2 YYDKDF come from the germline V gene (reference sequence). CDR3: CATSRDLPGQGASVAFF. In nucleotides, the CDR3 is TGTGCCACCAGCAGAGATCTCCCGGGACAGGGGGCGTCAGTCGCTTTCTTT.

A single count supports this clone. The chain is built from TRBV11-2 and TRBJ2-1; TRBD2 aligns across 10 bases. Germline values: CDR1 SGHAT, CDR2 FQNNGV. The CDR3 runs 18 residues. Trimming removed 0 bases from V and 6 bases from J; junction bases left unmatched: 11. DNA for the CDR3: TGTGCCAGCAGCTTAGACCACCCCCCTAGCGGGAGCGGCAATGAGCAGTTCTTC. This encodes CASSLDHPPSGSGNEQFF.

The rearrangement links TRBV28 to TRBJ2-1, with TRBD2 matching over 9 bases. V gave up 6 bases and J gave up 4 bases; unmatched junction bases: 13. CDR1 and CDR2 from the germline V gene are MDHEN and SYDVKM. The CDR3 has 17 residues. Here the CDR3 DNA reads TGTGCCAGCAGCCCGATCCAGACTAGCGGACCTTACAATGAGCAGTTCTTC. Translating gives CASSPIQTSGPYNEQFF.

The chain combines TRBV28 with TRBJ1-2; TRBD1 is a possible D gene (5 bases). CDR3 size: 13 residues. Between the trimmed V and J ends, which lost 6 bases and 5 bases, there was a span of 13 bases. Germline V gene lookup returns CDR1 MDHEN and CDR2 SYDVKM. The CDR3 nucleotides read TGTGCCAGCAGGATGACAGCCGATTATGGCTACACCTTC. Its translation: CASRMTADYGYTF.

Here the CDR3 reads CASSVGLAGGAADTQYF. DNA of the CDR3: TGTGCCAGCAGCGTAGGACTAGCGGGAGGCGCGGCAGATACGCAGTATTTT. This sequence joins TRBV9 and TRBJ2-3; 13 nucleotides align to TRBD2. J lost 4 bases, V lost 0 bases, and 5 bases had no gene match. Per the germline V gene, CDR1 is SGDLS and CDR2 is YYNGEE. The CDR3 consists of 17 residues.

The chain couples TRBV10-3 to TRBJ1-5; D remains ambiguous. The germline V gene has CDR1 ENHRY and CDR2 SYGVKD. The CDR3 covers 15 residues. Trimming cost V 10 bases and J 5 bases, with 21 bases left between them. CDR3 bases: TGTGCCACGGATCCGGGAAGACAACGTGATCAGCCCCAGCATTTT. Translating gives CATDPGRQRDQPQHF.

The chain's CDR3 is CASSLPGQGKYEQYF. CDR3 coding DNA: TGTGCCAGCAGCCTCCCGGGACAGGGAAAGTACGAGCAGTACTTC. The V gene is TRBV3-1 (or the pseudogene TRBV3-2), the J gene TRBJ2-7; 9 positions agree with TRBD1. Germline V lookup: CDR1 LGHDT, CDR2 YNNKEL (reference sequence). This CDR3 spans 15 amino acids. The V and J ends lost 4 bases and 4 bases, in that order; junction bases with no gene match: 8.

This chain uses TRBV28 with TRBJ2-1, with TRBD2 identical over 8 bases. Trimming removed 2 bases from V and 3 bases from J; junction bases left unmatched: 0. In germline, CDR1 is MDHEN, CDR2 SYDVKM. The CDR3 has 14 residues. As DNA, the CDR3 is TGTGCCAGCAGTTTACTAGCGGGCTACAATGAGCAGTTCTTC. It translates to CASSLLAGYNEQFF.

The DNA for the CDR3 is TGTGCCAGCAGTGAATTGGGCGGGAGGATAAAGGAGACCCAGTACTTC. Its protein product is CASSELGGRIKETQYF. The chain employs TRBV25-1 and TRBJ2-5; 8 bases agree with TRBD2. Germline V gives CDR1 MGHDK, CDR2 SYGVNS. CDR3 length: 16 amino acids. V shed 1 base and J 5 bases; nucleotides not matched to a gene: 9.